Listed below are T cell receptor beta chains from one sample, sequenced in a study of blood T cell repertoires in COVID-19. Some clones are missing from TCRdb's copy, which holds only in-frame ones; the method was immunoSEQ multiplex PCR. The sample holds 200,000 to 300,000 clones, 84% seen once. Sequencing input: peripheral blood. The receptors derive from a man between 50 and 59 years old with acute or convalescent COVID-19. CDR3s include the opening cysteine and the closing phenylalanine or tryptophan. The order of the fields is clone size, V gene, D gene, J gene, CDR3 length, CDR3 protein, CDR3 DNA. A D gene is named only where the DNA matches it firmly. Clone sizes are given selectively: once, few, many, or a class where the clone is expanded.

>.|TRBV9|TRBD1|TRBJ2-1|14
CASSGQGAYNEQFF
TGTGCCAGCAGCGGACAGGGAGCCTACAATGAGCAGTTCTTC
>.|TRBV7-2|TRBD1|TRBJ1-2|14
CASSTTGTAYGYTF
TGTGCCAGCAGCACAACCGGGACAGCGTATGGCTACACCTTC
>few|TRBV5-8|TRBD1|TRBJ2-2|15
CASSLGQLNTGELFF
TGTGCCAGCAGCCTGGGACAGCTGAACACCGGGGAGCTGTTTTTT
>.|TRBV3-1/TRBV3-2|.|TRBJ1-3|14
CASSQGGPGNTIYF
TGTGCCAGCAGCCAAGGGGGCCCTGGAAACACCATATATTTT
>.|TRBV6-1|.|TRBJ2-2|15
CASSEFFANTGELFF
TGTGCCAGCAGTGAATTTTTCGCGAACACCGGGGAGCTGTTTTTT
>.|TRBV5-1|.|TRBJ2-5|12
CASSLAEETQYF
TGCGCCAGCAGCTTGGCCGAAGAGACCCAGTACTTC
>.|TRBV30|.|TRBJ1-3|15
CAWSSLGAAGNTIYF
TGTGCCTGGAGTTCTCTGGGGGCGGCTGGAAACACCATATATTTT
>.|TRBV29-1|TRBD1|TRBJ1-5|13
CSVEDQDRVSQHF
TGCAGCGTTGAAGATCAGGACAGGGTGAGCCAGCATTTT
>.|TRBV6-4|.|TRBJ1-2|12
CASSDSSYGYTF
TGTGCCAGCAGTGACTCCAGCTATGGCTACACCTTC
>.|TRBV6-1|TRBD2|TRBJ2-1|15
CASSEQREGRNEQFF
TGTGCCAGCAGTGAACAGCGGGAGGGCCGTAATGAGCAGTTCTTC
>once|TRBV21-1|.|TRBJ1-2|13
CASKEPTFYGYTF
TGTGCCAGCAAAGAGCCGACTTTCTATGGCTACACCTTC
>.|TRBV28|.|TRBJ2-1|15
CASMRTFSSYNEQFF
TGTGCCAGCATGAGGACTTTTAGCTCCTACAATGAGCAGTTCTTC
>.|TRBV9|.|TRBJ2-6|16
CASSGNGEAGANVLTF
TGTGCCAGCAGCGGTAACGGGGAAGCTGGGGCCAACGTCCTGACTTTC
>.|TRBV6-4|.|TRBJ1-5|13
CASAAQGNQPQHF
TGTGCCAGCGCCGCACAGGGAAATCAGCCCCAGCATTTT
>.|TRBV19|.|TRBJ1-1|13
CATADRMNTEAFF
TGTGCCACCGCCGACAGGATGAACACTGAAGCTTTCTTT
>.|TRBV25-1|TRBD1|TRBJ1-2|17
CASSDYRSTGGSSWYTF
TGTGCCAGCAGTGATTACCGCTCGACAGGGGGATCTAGTTGGTACACCTTC
>.|TRBV5-1|.|TRBJ1-4|14
CASSLDQGGEKLFF
TGCGCCAGCAGCTTGGATCAGGGTGGGGAAAAACTGTTTTTT
>.|TRBV6-5|TRBD2|TRBJ2-1|15
CASSPASGGYNEQFF
TGTGCCAGCAGTCCAGCTAGCGGGGGGTACAATGAGCAGTTCTTC
>.|TRBV29-1|TRBD2|TRBJ2-3|22
CSVEAAYAGSPSGDYGTDTQYF
TGCAGCGTTGAAGCCGCGTATGCCGGAAGTCCTAGTGGGGACTACGGCACAGATACGCAGTATTTT
>.|TRBV19|.|TRBJ2-3|16
CASSIGSGTSTDTQYF
TGTGCCAGTAGTATTGGAAGCGGAACTAGCACAGATACGCAGTATTTT
>.|TRBV19|.|TRBJ2-2|16
CASSIRTTKNTGELFF
TGTGCCAGTAGTATTCGGACTACCAAAAACACCGGGGAGCTGTTTTTT
>.|TRBV18|TRBD2|TRBJ2-1|17
CASSRNDIAGKGNEQFF
TGTGCCAGCTCACGAAACGATATAGCGGGTAAGGGCAATGAGCAGTTCTTC
>medium-sized|TRBV7-9|.|TRBJ2-1|16
CASSSLGEASYNEQFF
TGTGCCAGCAGCTCCCTAGGAGAGGCCTCCTACAATGAGCAGTTCTTC
>.|TRBV14|.|TRBJ1-1|13
CASSSQLFGEAFF
TGTGCCAGCAGCAGTCAACTGTTCGGTGAAGCTTTCTTT
>.|TRBV10-1|TRBD1|TRBJ2-3|15
CASSPGQGGWDTQYF
TGCGCCAGCAGCCCTGGACAGGGAGGTTGGGATACGCAGTATTTT
>.|TRBV6-1|.|TRBJ1-5|17
CASSERRITGRDQPQHF
TGTGCCAGCAGTGAAAGGCGAATAACAGGGAGAGATCAGCCCCAGCATTTT
>once|TRBV7-9|.|TRBJ2-2|15
CASSRITIVTGELFF
TGTGCCAGCAGCCGAATCACTATAGTGACCGGGGAGCTGTTTTTT
>.|TRBV7-2|TRBD2|TRBJ2-1|15
CASSSQGTSGNEQFF
TGTGCCAGCAGCTCCCAGGGGACTAGCGGCAATGAGCAGTTCTTC
>.|TRBV7-2|.|TRBJ2-7|14
CASSLGYSLAEQYF
TGTGCCAGCAGCTTAGGTTACAGCTTGGCCGAGCAGTACTTC
>.|TRBV29-1|TRBD1|TRBJ1-1|14
CSVGVGQGNTEAFF
TGCAGCGTTGGGGTGGGACAGGGGAACACTGAAGCTTTCTTT
>.|TRBV30|.|TRBJ1-6|13
CAWSAGVNSPLHF
TGTGCCTGGAGCGCAGGGGTTAATTCACCCCTCCACTTT
>.|TRBV30|TRBD1|TRBJ2-2|16
CAWSAGTGSNTGELFF
TGTGCCTGGAGTGCCGGGACAGGTTCAAACACCGGGGAGCTGTTTTTT
>.|TRBV7-2|.|TRBJ1-2|14
CASSPGVGYYGYTF
TGTGCCAGCTCGCCAGGGGTGGGGTACTATGGCTACACCTTC
>.|TRBV3-1/TRBV3-2|TRBD1|TRBJ1-6|15
CASSPWDRKGSPLHF
TGTGCCAGCAGCCCATGGGACAGGAAGGGCTCACCCCTCCACTTT
>.|TRBV3-1/TRBV3-2|TRBD2|TRBJ2-1|17
CASSQGGLAGAYNEQFF
TGTGCCAGCAGCCAGGGAGGACTAGCGGGAGCCTACAATGAGCAGTTCTTC
>.|TRBV30|TRBD2|TRBJ2-1|17
CAWSVPTSGNWQAEQFF
TGTGCCTGGAGTGTCCCCACTAGCGGGAATTGGCAGGCTGAGCAGTTCTTC
>few|TRBV10-3|TRBD1|TRBJ1-4|16
CAISESRGLPNEKLFF
TGTGCCATCAGTGAGTCCAGGGGGTTACCTAATGAAAAACTGTTTTTT
>.|TRBV7-8|.|TRBJ1-2|16
CASSLVGRSIDYGYTF
TGTGCCAGCAGCTTAGTGGGGAGGAGTATCGACTATGGCTACACCTTC
>.|TRBV27|.|TRBJ1-1|14
CASSRTEMNTEAFF
TGTGCCAGCAGTCGCACAGAGATGAACACTGAAGCTTTCTTT
>.|TRBV7-9|TRBD1|TRBJ2-1|16
CASSTDTGGSYNEQFF
TGTGCCAGCAGCACTGATACAGGGGGCTCCTACAATGAGCAGTTCTTC
>.|TRBV5-4|.|TRBJ2-7|14
CASSLAGSSYEQYF
TGTGCCAGCAGCTTGGCGGGGAGCTCCTACGAGCAGTACTTC
>.|TRBV13|TRBD2|TRBJ2-2|17
CASSAISSGSNTGELFF
TGTGCCAGCAGCGCCATCTCTAGCGGATCGAACACCGGGGAGCTGTTTTTT
>once|TRBV5-4|.|TRBJ1-6|15
CASRLGSSYNSPLHF
TGTGCCAGCAGACTGGGGAGCTCCTATAATTCACCCCTCCACTTT
>.|TRBV7-2|TRBD1|TRBJ2-1|16
CASSLVAGTGGSEQFF
TGTGCCAGCAGCTTAGTCGCCGGGACAGGGGGTTCTGAGCAGTTCTTC
>many|TRBV19|TRBD1|TRBJ1-4|16
CASSPPGQGDNEKLFF
TGTGCCAGTAGTCCGCCTGGACAGGGAGATAATGAAAAACTGTTTTTT
>.|TRBV28|TRBD2|TRBJ2-1|16
CASVVAGTLRYNEQFF
TGTGCCAGCGTCGTAGCGGGGACTCTGAGATACAATGAGCAGTTCTTC
>.|TRBV9|.|TRBJ2-2|15
CASSAISASTGELFF
TGTGCCAGCAGCGCCATAAGTGCGAGCACCGGGGAGCTGTTTTTT
>.|TRBV10-3|.|TRBJ1-2|14
CAITSGTTHYGYTF
TGTGCCATCACCTCCGGGACAACACACTATGGCTACACCTTC
>.|TRBV14|.|TRBJ2-7|15
CARIPRQPQTYEQYF
TGTGCCAGAATACCCCGACAGCCCCAAACCTACGAGCAGTACTTC
>.|TRBV19|.|TRBJ2-1|13
CASLGSSYNEQFF
TGTGCCAGTTTGGGGAGCTCCTACAATGAGCAGTTCTTC
>.|TRBV24-1|TRBD2|TRBJ2-3|15
CATSALAGGPDTQYF
TGTGCCACCAGTGCACTAGCGGGGGGGCCAGATACGCAGTATTTT
>few|TRBV30|.|TRBJ2-2|12
CAWSPDTGELFF
TGTGCCTGGAGCCCGGACACCGGGGAGCTGTTTTTT
>.|TRBV28|TRBD1|TRBJ1-1|14
CASSRQGVNTEAFF
TGTGCCAGCAGTCGACAGGGAGTAAACACTGAAGCTTTCTTT
>once|TRBV9|TRBD2|TRBJ2-1|14
CASSVTSGYNEQFF
TGTGCCAGCAGTGTGACTAGCGGATACAATGAGCAGTTCTTC